This T cell receptor beta chain was profiled in a study of blood T cell repertoires in COVID-19. With V trimmed by 8 bases and J by 3 bases, 5 bases remained unmatched. CDR1 MNHEY and CDR2 SVGAGI come from the germline V gene. This CDR3 spans 13 amino acids. The Seattle patients joined while their infection was active and were tracked longitudinally afterward. Method: immunoSEQ multiplex PCR; TCRdb's copy keeps in-frame clones and lacks some. The sample consists of 190,000 or so clones, roughly 94% of them appearing once. The source of this sequence is a man younger than 40 with COVID-19, enrolled during active disease. This rearrangement joins TRBV6-5 to TRBJ2-7, with 9 bases identical to TRBD2. Sequences were obtained from peripheral blood. The CDR3 is CASVMTSGYEQYF. In nucleotides, the CDR3 is TGTGCCAGCGTTATGACTAGCGGCTACGAGCAGTACTTC.